This T cell receptor beta chain is drawn from a study of PD-1 blockade in classical Hodgkin lymphoma. Study-wide results and caveats: Reports described newly diagnosed patients as having lower baseline TCR diversity than healthy donors. Although disease activity or prior therapy may be involved, causes of the repertoire differences remain undefined.

Using immunoSEQ multiplex PCR, the repertoire was profiled, and TCRdb retains in-frame clones only, with some absent. There are approximately 84,000 clones in the sample; nearly 85% occur only once, and approximately 17% lies in the top ten. To note about this clone: Antigen: not known.

There are 12 residues in the CDR3. CDR1 is MGHDK and CDR2 is SYGVNS in the germline V gene. V shed 8 bases and J shed 9 bases, with 13 bases lying between them. Regarding time point: cycle 4 day 1 (C4D1), after more than five weeks of nivolumab. Every patient was affected by relapse after autologous stem cell transplantation, while exposure to brentuximab vedotin was not uniform. The chain combines TRBV25-1 with TRBJ1-4; D remains ambiguous. The TCR originated in a human donor with classical Hodgkin lymphoma. The material was peripheral blood mononuclear cells (PBMCs), obtained before the fourth cycle of nivolumab. Here the CDR3 reads CASGEVAKKLFF. DNA of the CDR3: TGTGCCAGCGGAGAGGTGGCGAAAAAACTGTTTTTT.